These 10 T cell receptor beta chains were all obtained from the same sample, sequenced in a study of regulatory T cells in long-lasting Graves disease. Time point meaning: newly diagnosed GD, antithyroid drugs for less than 3 months. TCR sequences were obtained from RNA taken from PBMCs. Arm-PCR of CDR3 regions and iRepertoire HTBI primers were the basis on which TCR beta libraries were built. TCRdb processed the multiplex PCR reads anew with MiXCR; each CDR3 protein has one entry. The data contain approximately 250,000 distinct CDR3 sequences, about 18% of them singletons. Sequenced material: peripheral blood mononuclear cells (PBMCs), taken at new diagnosis, from a patient treated with antithyroid drugs. These receptors were obtained from a female donor with Graves disease.

This clonotype has ten or more counts. CDR3 in amino acids: CASSQPGRTSGRYEQYF. CDR3 DNA: TGCGCCAGCAGCCAACCGGGGAGGACTAGCGGGAGATACGAGCAGTACTTC. The chain links TRBV4-1 to TRBJ2-7; the match to TRBD2 covers 13 bases. This CDR3 region has 17 residues. The V and J ends lost 2 bases and 4 bases, in that order; junction bases with no gene match: 8. Germline V lookup: CDR1 MGHRA, CDR2 YSYEKL.

This clonotype has ten or more counts. Here the CDR3 DNA reads TGTGCCAGCAGCGTAGGTATCTCCGTACACCCCGTATACGAGCAGTACTTC. Translation: CASSVGISVHPVYEQYF. The genes are TRBV9 and TRBJ2-7; D unclear. CDR1 is SGDLS, CDR2 YYNGEE, per germline. The CDR3 runs 17 residues. V dropped 0 bases and J dropped 4 bases, with 20 bases sitting between them.

This clonotype was recorded at least ten times. The chain links TRBV20-1 to TRBJ2-2; no definite D call. V was clipped by 0 bases and J by 4 bases, with 6 bases between them. Germline V gene data show CDR1 as DFQATT and CDR2 as SNEGSKA (reference sequence). CDR3 length: 13 amino acids. The CDR3 sequence is CSARDVVTGELFF. In DNA form, the CDR3 reads TGCAGTGCTAGAGATGTAGTCACCGGGGAGCTGTTTTTT.

This clonotype was counted ten times or more. V and J are TRBV7-9 and TRBJ2-2, with D perhaps TRBD1 (5 bases). CDR1 is SEHNR and CDR2 is FQNEAQ in the germline V gene (reference sequence). The CDR3 extends over 12 amino acids. Trimming pared 5 bases from V and 6 bases from J, leaving 7 bases between. DNA for the CDR3: TGTGCCAGCAGCAGCAGGGCCGGGGAGCTGTTTTTT. Residues: CASSSRAGELFF.

This clonotype was picked up many times. The J gene is TRBJ1-2, the V gene TRBV24-1; D not resolved. Per the germline V gene, CDR1 is KGHDR and CDR2 is SFDVKD. The CDR3 consists of 11 residues. Trimming cost V 7 bases and J 6 bases, with 8 bases left between them. The CDR3 DNA sequence: TGTGCCACCAGCGAGGGTCATGGCTACACCTTC. Translation gives CATSEGHGYTF.

As regards this clonotype: This is likely an artifact of a read error, given a far larger clone one base away. The chain recombines TRBV7-2 with TRBJ2-7; possible D gene TRBD2, 5 bases. Germline V gene data show CDR1 as SGHTA and CDR2 as FQGNSA. Trimming pared 1 base from V and 0 bases from J, leaving 10 bases between. This CDR3 comprises 15 residues. DNA of the CDR3: TGTGCCAGCAGCTTAGTTGGTGGGAGCTCCTACGAGCAGTACGTC. Protein product: CASSLVGGSSYEQYV.

There are many counts of this clonotype. V usage is TRBV3-1 and J usage is TRBJ2-5; D is possibly TRBD2 (7 bases). Germline V lookup: CDR1 LGHDT, CDR2 YNNKEL (reference sequence). The CDR3 runs 15 residues. Trimming cost V 4 bases and J 5 bases, with 17 bases left between them. The CDR3 DNA reads TGTGCCAGCAGCCTACTAGGGGGGAGGGCCGAGACCCAGTACTTC. Its translation is CASSLLGGRAETQYF.

This clonotype was seen a few times. The V and J genes are TRBV29-1 and TRBJ1-1; no firm D call. The V and J ends lost 6 bases and 10 bases respectively, with 15 bases between them. Germline V gene sequence: CDR1 SQVTM, CDR2 ANQGSEA. The CDR3 extends over 11 amino acids. Here the CDR3 reads CSVAAPGLAFF. The CDR3 DNA sequence: TGCAGCGTCGCCGCCCCCGGGTTAGCTTTCTTT. Based on the CDR3 plus reference TRBV29-1 and TRBJ1-1, the full variable domain is SAVISQKPSRDICQRGTSLTIQCQVDSQVTMMFWYRQQPGQSLTLIATANQGSEATYESGFVIDKFPISRPNLTFSTLTVSNMSPEDSSIYLCSVAAPGLAFFGQGTRLTVV.

V and J are TRBV15 and TRBJ2-5; a weak D match, TRBD2 (5 bases). Germline CDR1 is LNHNV and CDR2 is YYDKDF (reference sequence). V dropped 9 bases and J dropped 1 base, with 27 bases sitting between them. The CDR3 is 18 residues long. Here the CDR3 reads CATRAEGPRVWSQETQYF. The CDR3 nucleotides are TGTGCCACGCGCGCCGAGGGTCCCAGAGTGTGGAGCCAAGAGACCCAGTACTTC.

On this clonotype itself: This may arise from a read error, as a much more abundant clone is one base away. The chain recombines TRBV6-2 or TRBV6-3 with TRBJ2-1, with a tentative D call TRBD2 (5 bases). The length of the CDR3 is 18 residues. Germline lookup yields CDR1 MNHEY and CDR2 SVGEGT. CDR3: CASSRTVRGGYSHNEQFF. Here the CDR3 DNA reads TGTGCCAGCAGTCGGACTGTTCGAGGTGGCTACTCCCACAATGAGCAGTTCTTC.